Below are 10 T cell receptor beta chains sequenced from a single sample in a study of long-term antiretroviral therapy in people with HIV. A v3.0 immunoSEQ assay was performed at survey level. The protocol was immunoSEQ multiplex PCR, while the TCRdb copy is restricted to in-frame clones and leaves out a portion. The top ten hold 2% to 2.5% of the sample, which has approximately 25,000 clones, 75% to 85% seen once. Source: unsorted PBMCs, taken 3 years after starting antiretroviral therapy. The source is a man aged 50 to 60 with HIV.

CDR3 bases: TGTGCCAGCAGCTTAAACGTCAGGGACCCTGAAGCTTTCTTT. This gives the protein CASSLNVRDPEAFF. The rearrangement links TRBV7-2 to TRBJ1-1, with D possibly matching TRBD1 (5 bases). From germline, CDR1 is SGHTA and CDR2 FQGNSA. The germline V and J ends were trimmed by 2 bases and 6 bases, with 13 bases remaining between them. CDR3 size: 14 residues.

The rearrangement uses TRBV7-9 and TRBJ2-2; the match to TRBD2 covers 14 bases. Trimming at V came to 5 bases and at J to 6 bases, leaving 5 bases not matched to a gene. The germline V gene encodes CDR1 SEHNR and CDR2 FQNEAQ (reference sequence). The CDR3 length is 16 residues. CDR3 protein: CASSLGLAGGPGELFF. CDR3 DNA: TGTGCCAGCAGCCTCGGACTAGCGGGAGGACCCGGGGAGCTGTTTTTT.

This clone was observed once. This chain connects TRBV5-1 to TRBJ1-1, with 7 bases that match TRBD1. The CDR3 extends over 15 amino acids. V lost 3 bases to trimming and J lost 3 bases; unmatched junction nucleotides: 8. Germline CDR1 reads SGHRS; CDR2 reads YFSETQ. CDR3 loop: CASSSLQGIDTEAFF. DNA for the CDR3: TGCGCCAGCAGCTCCCTACAGGGGATCGACACTGAAGCTTTCTTT.

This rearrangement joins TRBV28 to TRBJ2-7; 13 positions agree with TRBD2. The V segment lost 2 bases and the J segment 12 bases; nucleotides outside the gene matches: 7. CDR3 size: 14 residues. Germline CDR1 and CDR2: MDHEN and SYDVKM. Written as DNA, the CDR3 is TGTGCCAGCAGTTTACCGACTAGCGGGAGGCCGCGGTACTTC. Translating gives CASSLPTSGRPRYF.

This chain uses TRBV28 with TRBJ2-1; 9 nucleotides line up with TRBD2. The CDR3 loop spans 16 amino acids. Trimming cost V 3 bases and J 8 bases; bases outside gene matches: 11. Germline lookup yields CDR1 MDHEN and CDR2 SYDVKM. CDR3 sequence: CASSLASSGVFDEQFF. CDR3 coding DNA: TGTGCCAGCAGTTTGGCCTCTAGCGGGGTGTTCGATGAGCAGTTCTTC.

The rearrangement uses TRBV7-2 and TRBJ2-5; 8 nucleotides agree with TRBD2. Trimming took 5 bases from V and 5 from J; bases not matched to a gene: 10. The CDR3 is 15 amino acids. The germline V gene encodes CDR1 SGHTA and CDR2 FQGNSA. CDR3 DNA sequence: TGTGCCAGCAGCGTAGAGCGGGAGTATCCGGAGACCCAGTACTTC. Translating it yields CASSVEREYPETQYF.

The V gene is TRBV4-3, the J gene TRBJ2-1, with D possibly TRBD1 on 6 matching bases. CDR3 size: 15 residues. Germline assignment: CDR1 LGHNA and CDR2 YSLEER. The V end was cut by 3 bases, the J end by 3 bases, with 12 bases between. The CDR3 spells CASSQELDSYNEQFF. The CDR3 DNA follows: TGCGCCAGCAGCCAGGAATTGGACAGCTACAATGAGCAGTTCTTC.

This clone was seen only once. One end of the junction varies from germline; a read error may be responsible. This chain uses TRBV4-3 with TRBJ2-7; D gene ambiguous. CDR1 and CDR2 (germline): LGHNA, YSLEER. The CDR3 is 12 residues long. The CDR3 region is CASSQDRAYPHF. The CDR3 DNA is TGCGCCAGCAGCCAGGACCGGGCCTACCCCCATTTC.

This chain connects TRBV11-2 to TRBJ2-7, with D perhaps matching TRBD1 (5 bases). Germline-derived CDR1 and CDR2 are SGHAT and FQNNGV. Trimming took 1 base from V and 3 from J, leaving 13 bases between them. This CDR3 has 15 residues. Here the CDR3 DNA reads TGTGCCAGCAGCTTAGGGAGACAGTTATTCTACGAGCAGTACTTC. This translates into CASSLGRQLFYEQYF.

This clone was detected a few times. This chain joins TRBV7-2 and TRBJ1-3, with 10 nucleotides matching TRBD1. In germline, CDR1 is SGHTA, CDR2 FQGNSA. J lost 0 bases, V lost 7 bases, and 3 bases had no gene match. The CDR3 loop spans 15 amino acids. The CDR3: CASTDRGRSGNTIYF. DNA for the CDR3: TGTGCCAGCACCGACAGGGGGCGCTCTGGAAACACCATATATTTT.